This T cell receptor beta chain was recorded in a study of blood T cells in healthy people across ages. Every donor provided 7.5 to 10 milliliters of peripheral blood. The CDR3 loop spans 16 amino acids. CDR1 is SGDLS, CDR2 YYNGEE, per germline. V dropped 0 bases and J dropped 0; count of bases not matched to a gene: 2. Together with a sample-barcoded 5' primer, a J-beta primer mix was included in a second PCR lasting about 7 to 11 cycles. MiXCR, run by TCRdb on the 5' RACE reads, gives a single entry per CDR3 protein. The profile shows some 800,000 distinct CDR3 sequences, around 45% of them singletons.

The rearrangement joins TRBV9 to TRBJ2-1, with 8 bases fitting TRBD2. Sequences were obtained from blood. This receptor was obtained from a man between 60 and 75 years old in good health. CDR3 DNA sequence: TGTGCCAGCAGCGTAGAACTAGCGGTCTCCTACAATGAGCAGTTCTTC. This encodes CASSVELAVSYNEQFF.